This TCR beta chain was identified in a study of metastatic and nonmetastatic thyroid tumors. Per the authors' pipeline: To classify distant metastasis in papillary thyroid cancer, a model was built from CDR3 differences across clinicopathological groups. TCRdb re-called the PCR reads with MiXCR. In this record, the V and J calls reflect TCRdb's handling and not the investigators' own analysis. This sample carries under 30,000 clones, about 4.1% of them seen once, and the ten largest clones take 20% to 25%. This clone was found a few times. Thyroid surgery took place with no prior treatment in any patient. The V and J ends lost 5 bases and 6 bases respectively, with 21 bases between them. The length of the CDR3 is 16 residues.

Sequencing was performed on blood. The gene calls are TRBV12-3 or TRBV12-4 and TRBJ2-3; the D gene is possibly TRBD1 (6 bases). The sequence derives from a female donor with papillary thyroid cancer or a benign thyroid nodule (not recorded which). Some clones in this sample may be carry-over from other donors' samples. The DNA of the CDR3 is TGTGCCAGCAGTCTCCGGACAGTGCCAGTGGGGGATACGCAGTATTTT. It translates to CASSLRTVPVGDTQYF.